The TCR beta chain under discussion was sequenced for a study of blood T cell repertoires in COVID-19. Grouping used clinical history reported by participants in a survey and questionnaire. Per germline, CDR1 SGHTA and CDR2 FQGNSA. Trimming removed 5 bases at V and 0 bases at J, with 5 bases between. The CDR3 extends over 13 amino acids. The authors' processing: Quantification of nucleated cells was approximated via reference gene primer amplification. TCRdb's copy holds only in-frame clones and misses some; the assay was immunoSEQ multiplex PCR. V and J calls and clone size follow that table, whereas D and trimming were derived from the DNA. The sample contains 150,000 to 200,000 clones, 88% of which appear only once.

Sequences were obtained from PBMCs or T cells enriched from blood (not recorded which). This sequence was found in a woman in her late teens or twenties who had recovered from COVID-19. V usage is TRBV7-2 and J usage is TRBJ1-5; D unresolved. The CDR3 DNA follows: TGTGCCAGCAGCGCGCGTAGCAATCAGCCCCAGCATTTT. Translated: CASSARSNQPQHF. Drawing the rest from reference TRBV7-2 and TRBJ1-5, the complete variable domain is GAGVSQSPSNKVTEKGKDVELRCDPISGHTALYWYRQSLGQGLEFLIYFQGNSAPDKSGLPSDRFSAERTGGSVSTLTIQRTQQEDSAVYLCASSARSNQPQHFGDGTRLSIL.